This paragraph covers one TCR beta chain sequence. Its specificity is unknown. Trimming removed 3 bases at V and 3 bases at J, with 15 bases between. The CDR3 is made up of 15 amino acids. Germline-derived CDR1 and CDR2 are MGHRA and YSYEKL. Donors comprised healthy HIV-negative adults lacking recent acute infections or vaccinations. The data belong to a study of shared clonotypes between healthy human individuals. Background on the study: Every donor yielded three CD4 naive, three CD4 memory, two CD8 naive and one CD8 memory plate. The study's findings and limits: Although depth was large, rarefaction showed that sequencing of the sorted subsets was incomplete. Sharing across a few donors was seen in roughly 5.2% of naive CD4 clonotypes.

Clones were read by immunoSEQ multiplex PCR, and TCRdb kept only the in-frame ones, dropping some. The data hold over a million clones, with roughly 96% observed a single time. The material sequenced was naive CD4+ T cells sorted from blood. Described subset: CD45RA+ positively selected. The receptor's source is a young man in good health. This sequence joins TRBV4-1 and TRBJ2-7; D tentatively fits TRBD1 or TRBD2 (6 bases each). The CDR3 reads CASSHGEAGDYEQYF. The CDR3 region has the DNA TGCGCCAGCAGCCATGGGGAGGCAGGGGACTACGAGCAGTACTTC.